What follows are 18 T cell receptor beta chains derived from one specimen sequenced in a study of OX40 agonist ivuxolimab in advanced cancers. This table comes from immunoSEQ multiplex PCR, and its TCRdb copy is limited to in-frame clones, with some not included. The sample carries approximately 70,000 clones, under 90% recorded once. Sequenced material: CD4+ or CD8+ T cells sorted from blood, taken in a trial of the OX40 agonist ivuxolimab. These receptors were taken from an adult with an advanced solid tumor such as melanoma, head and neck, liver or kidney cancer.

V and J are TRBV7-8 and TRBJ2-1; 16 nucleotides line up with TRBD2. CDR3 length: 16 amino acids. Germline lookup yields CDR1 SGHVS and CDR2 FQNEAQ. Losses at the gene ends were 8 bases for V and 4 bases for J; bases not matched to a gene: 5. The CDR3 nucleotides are TGTGCCAGCCGTGGGACTAGCGGGAGGGATTACAATGAGCAGTTCTTC. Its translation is CASRGTSGRDYNEQFF.

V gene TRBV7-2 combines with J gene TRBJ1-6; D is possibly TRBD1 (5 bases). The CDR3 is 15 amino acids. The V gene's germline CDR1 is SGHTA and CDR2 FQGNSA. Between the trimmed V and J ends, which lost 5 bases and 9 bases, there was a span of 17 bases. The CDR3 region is CASSRGGGRGSPLHF. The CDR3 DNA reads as TGTGCCAGCAGCCGCGGGGGGGGGAGAGGTTCACCCCTCCACTTT.

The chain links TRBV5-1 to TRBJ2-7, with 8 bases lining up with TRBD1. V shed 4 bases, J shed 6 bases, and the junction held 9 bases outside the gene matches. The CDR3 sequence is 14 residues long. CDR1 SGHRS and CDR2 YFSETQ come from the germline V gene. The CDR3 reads CASSPSGQALEQYF. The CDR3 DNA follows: TGCGCCAGCAGCCCGTCGGGACAGGCTCTCGAGCAGTACTTC. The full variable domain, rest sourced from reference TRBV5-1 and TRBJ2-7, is KAGVTQTPRYLIKTRGQQVTLSCSPISGHRSVSWYQQTPGQGLQFLFEYFSETQRNKGNFPGRFSGRQFSNSRSEMNVSTLELGDSALYLCASSPSGQALEQYFGPGTRLTVT.

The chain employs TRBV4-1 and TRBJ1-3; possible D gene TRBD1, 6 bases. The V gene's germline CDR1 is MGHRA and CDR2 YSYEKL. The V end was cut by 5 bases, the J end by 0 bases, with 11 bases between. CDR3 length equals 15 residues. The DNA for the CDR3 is TGCGCCAGCAGCTACCGGACAGTCTCTGGAAACACCATATATTTT. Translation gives CASSYRTVSGNTIYF.

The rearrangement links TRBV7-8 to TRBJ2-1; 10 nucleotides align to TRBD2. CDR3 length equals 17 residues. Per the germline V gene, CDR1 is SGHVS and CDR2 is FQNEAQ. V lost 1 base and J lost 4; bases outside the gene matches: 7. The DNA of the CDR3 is TGTGCCAGCAGCTTAGTACGAGCTAGCGGGGGATACAATGAGCAGTTCTTC. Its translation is CASSLVRASGGYNEQFF.

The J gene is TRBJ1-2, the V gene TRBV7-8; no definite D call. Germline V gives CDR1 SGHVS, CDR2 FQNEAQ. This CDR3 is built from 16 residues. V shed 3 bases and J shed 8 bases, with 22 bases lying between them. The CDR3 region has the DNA TGTGCCAGCAGCTTGGACGGACTCAACCCCGTCAGGGGCTACACCTTC. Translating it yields CASSLDGLNPVRGYTF.

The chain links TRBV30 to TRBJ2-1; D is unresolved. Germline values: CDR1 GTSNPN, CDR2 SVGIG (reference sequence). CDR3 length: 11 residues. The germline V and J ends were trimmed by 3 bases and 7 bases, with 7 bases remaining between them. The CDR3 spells CAWSVKNEQFF. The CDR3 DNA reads TGTGCCTGGAGCGTTAAGAATGAGCAGTTCTTC.

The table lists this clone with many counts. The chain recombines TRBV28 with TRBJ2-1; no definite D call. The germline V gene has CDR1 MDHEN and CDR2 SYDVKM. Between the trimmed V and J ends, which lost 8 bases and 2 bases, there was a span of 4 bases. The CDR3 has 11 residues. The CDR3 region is CASGTYNEQFF. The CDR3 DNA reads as TGTGCCAGCGGGACCTACAATGAGCAGTTCTTC.

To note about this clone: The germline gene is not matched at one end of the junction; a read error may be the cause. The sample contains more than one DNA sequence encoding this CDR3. Written as DNA, the CDR3 is TGCGCCAGCAGCCTTCGGCCTGAAGCTTTCTTT. Its translation: CASSLRPEAFF. The genes are TRBV7-9 and TRBJ1-1; D call uncertain. Germline V lookup: CDR1 SEHNR, CDR2 FQNEAQ (reference sequence). The length of the CDR3 is 11 residues.

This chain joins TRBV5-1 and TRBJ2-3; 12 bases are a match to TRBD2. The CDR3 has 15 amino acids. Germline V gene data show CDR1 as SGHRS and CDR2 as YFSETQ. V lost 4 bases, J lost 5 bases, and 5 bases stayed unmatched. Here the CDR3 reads CASSVPTSGGDTQYF. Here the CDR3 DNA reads TGCGCCAGCAGCGTGCCGACTAGCGGGGGAGATACGCAGTATTTT.

The CDR3 loop is CASSPRLAGPYEQYF. Written as DNA, the CDR3 is TGTGCCAGCAGCCCCCGACTAGCGGGACCCTACGAGCAGTACTTC. This chain uses TRBV7-6 with TRBJ2-7; 11 nucleotides match TRBD2. J was trimmed by 2 bases and V by 5 bases; bases with no gene match: 5. The germline V gene has CDR1 SGHVS and CDR2 FNYEAQ. The CDR3 is made up of 15 amino acids.

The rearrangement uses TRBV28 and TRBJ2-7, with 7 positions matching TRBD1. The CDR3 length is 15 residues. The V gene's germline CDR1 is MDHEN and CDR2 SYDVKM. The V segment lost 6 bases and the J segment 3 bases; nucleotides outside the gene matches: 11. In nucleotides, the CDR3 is TGTGCCAGCAGCCTCCCGGGACAGAGAATCTACGAGCAGTACTTC. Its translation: CASSLPGQRIYEQYF.

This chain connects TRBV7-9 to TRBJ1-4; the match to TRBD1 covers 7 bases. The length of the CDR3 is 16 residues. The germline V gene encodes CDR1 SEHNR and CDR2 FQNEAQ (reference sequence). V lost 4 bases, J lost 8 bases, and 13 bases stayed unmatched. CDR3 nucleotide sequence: TGTGCCAGCAGCTACAGGACAGGCGTGCAGGGCGAAAAACTGTTTTTT. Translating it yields CASSYRTGVQGEKLFF. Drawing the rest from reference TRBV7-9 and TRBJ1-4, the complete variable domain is DTGVSQNPRHKITKRGQNVTFRCDPISEHNRLYWYRQTLGQGPEFLTYFQNEAQLEKSRLLSDRFSAERPKGSFSTLEIQRTEQGDSAMYLCASSYRTGVQGEKLFFGSGTQLSVL.

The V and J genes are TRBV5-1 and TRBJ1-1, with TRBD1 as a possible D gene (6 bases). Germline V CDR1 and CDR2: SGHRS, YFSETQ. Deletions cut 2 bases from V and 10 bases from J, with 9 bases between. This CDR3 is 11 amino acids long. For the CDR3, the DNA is TGCGCCAGCAGCTTACAGGGAAGAGCTTTCTTT. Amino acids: CASSLQGRAFF.

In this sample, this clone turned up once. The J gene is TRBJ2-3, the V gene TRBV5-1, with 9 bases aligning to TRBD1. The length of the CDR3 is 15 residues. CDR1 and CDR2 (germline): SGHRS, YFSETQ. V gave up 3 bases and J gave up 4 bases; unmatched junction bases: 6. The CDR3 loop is CASSSDRGSSDTQYF. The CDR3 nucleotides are TGCGCCAGCAGCTCTGACAGGGGGTCTTCAGATACGCAGTATTTT.

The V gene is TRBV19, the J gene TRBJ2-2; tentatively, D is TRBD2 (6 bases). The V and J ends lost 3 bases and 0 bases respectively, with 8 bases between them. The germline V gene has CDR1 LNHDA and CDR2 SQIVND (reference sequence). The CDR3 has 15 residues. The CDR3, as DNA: TGTGCCAGTAGTATGGGGGAGGCGAACACCGGGGAGCTGTTTTTT. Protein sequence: CASSMGEANTGELFF. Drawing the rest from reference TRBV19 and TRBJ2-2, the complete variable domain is DGGITQSPKYLFRKEGQNVTLSCEQNLNHDAMYWYRQDPGQGLRLIYYSQIVNDFQKGDIAEGYSVSREKKESFPLTVTSAQKNPTAFYLCASSMGEANTGELFFGEGSRLTVL.

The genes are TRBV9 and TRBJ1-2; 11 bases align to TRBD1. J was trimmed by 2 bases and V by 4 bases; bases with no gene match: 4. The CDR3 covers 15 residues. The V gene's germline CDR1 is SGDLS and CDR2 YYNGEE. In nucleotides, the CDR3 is TGTGCCAGCAGCCCGAGGGACAGGGGGAACTATGGCTACACCTTC. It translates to CASSPRDRGNYGYTF. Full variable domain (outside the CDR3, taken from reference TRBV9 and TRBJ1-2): DSGVTQTPKHLITATGQRVTLRCSPRSGDLSVYWYQQSLDQGLQFLIQYYNGEERAKGNILERFSAQQFPDLHSELNLSSLELGDSALYFCASSPRDRGNYGYTFGSGTRLTVV.

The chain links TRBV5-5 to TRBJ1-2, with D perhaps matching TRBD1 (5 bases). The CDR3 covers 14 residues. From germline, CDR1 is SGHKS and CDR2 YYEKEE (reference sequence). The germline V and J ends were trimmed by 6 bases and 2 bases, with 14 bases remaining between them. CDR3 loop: CASTMRSGNYGYTF. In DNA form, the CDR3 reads TGTGCCAGCACCATGCGGTCAGGGAACTATGGCTACACCTTC.